Below, 8 T cell receptor beta chains from the same sample are listed, as sequenced in a study of cytomegalovirus exposure and HLA in healthy donors. The method was immunoSEQ multiplex PCR; TCRdb's version includes in-frame clones alone and lacks a portion of them. The sample consists of about 150,000 clones, approximately 82% of them appearing once. Sequencing was done on a sample of PBMCs. These receptors were collected from a man aged 25 to 40 in good health and CMV-seropositive.

This chain connects TRBV7-9 to TRBJ1-5, with 10 bases matching TRBD1. The CDR3 is 16 residues long. With V trimmed by 1 base and J by 2 bases, 2 bases remained unmatched. Germline V gene data show CDR1 as SEHNR and CDR2 as FQNEAQ (reference sequence). CDR3 coding DNA: TGTGCCAGCAGCTTAGAAGGGACAGGGGGCAATCAGCCCCAGCATTTT. The encoded protein is CASSLEGTGGNQPQHF.

Only one count was recorded for this clone. The chain is built from TRBV11-2 and TRBJ1-3, with D perhaps matching TRBD1 (5 bases). V was pared by 5 bases and J by 0 bases, with 11 bases between. The CDR3 totals 15 residues. CDR1 is SGHAT, CDR2 FQNNGV, per germline. The CDR3 is CASSPDSLSGNTIYF. CDR3 bases: TGTGCCAGCAGCCCCGACAGCCTCTCTGGAAACACCATATATTTT.

J is TRBJ1-2 and V is TRBV5-6; D is unclear. This CDR3 contains 15 residues. CDR1 and CDR2 (germline): SGHDT, YYEEEE. Deletions cut 0 bases from V and 2 bases from J, with 11 bases between. DNA for the CDR3: TGTGCCAGCAGCTTGGTCGCCACACCGAACTATGGCTACACCTTC. Translating it yields CASSLVATPNYGYTF.

The chain is built from TRBV7-3 and TRBJ2-4; D unclear. V was pared by 0 bases and J by 5 bases, with 5 bases between. In germline, CDR1 is SGHTA, CDR2 FQGTGA. The CDR3 sequence is 13 residues long. This CDR3 reads CASSLTAQNIQYF. The CDR3 DNA follows: TGTGCCAGCAGCTTAACGGCCCAAAACATTCAGTACTTC.

The rearrangement links TRBV6-5 to TRBJ1-1; TRBD1 agrees at 8 bases. The CDR3 is 14 amino acids. V dropped 4 bases and J dropped 1; count of bases not matched to a gene: 2. The germline CDR1 and CDR2 sequences are MNHEY and SVGAGI. The CDR3 region has the DNA TGTGCCAGCAGTTTGGGACAGGCGAACACTGAAGCTTTCTTT. Translation gives CASSLGQANTEAFF.

The gene calls are TRBV7-2 and TRBJ1-4; tentatively, D is TRBD1 (5 bases). CDR1 is SGHTA, CDR2 FQGNSA, per germline. With 0 bases removed from V and 8 bases from J, the gap between germline ends came to 10 bases. The CDR3 has 14 residues. DNA for the CDR3: TGTGCCAGCAGCTTAGCAGGGGTTCAGGAAAAACTGTTTTTT. Translating gives CASSLAGVQEKLFF.

The table lists this clone with a few counts. V and J are TRBV29-1 and TRBJ1-2; TRBD1 aligns across 7 bases. The germline V gene encodes CDR1 SQVTM and CDR2 ANQGSEA. The CDR3 contains 12 residues. With 6 bases clipped from V and 4 bases from J, the junction kept 5 bases outside the gene matches. CDR3 loop: CSVGQEIYGYTF. CDR3 DNA: TGCAGCGTAGGACAGGAAATCTATGGCTACACCTTC.

This clone was detected only a few times. This chain links TRBV5-8 with TRBJ1-2, with D tentatively TRBD1 (6 bases). The germline V gene encodes CDR1 SGHTS and CDR2 YDEGEE. This CDR3 has 13 residues. The V and J ends lost 4 bases and 4 bases respectively, with 11 bases between them. The CDR3 sequence is CASSRRGGYGYTF. For the CDR3, the DNA is TGTGCCAGCAGCCGAAGGGGGGGCTATGGCTACACCTTC. Full variable domain (rest looked up from reference TRBV5-8 and TRBJ1-2): EAGVTQSPTHLIKTRGQQATLRCSPISGHTSVYWYQQALGLGLQFLLWYDEGEERNRGNFPPRFSGRQFPNYSSELNVNALELEDSALYLCASSRRGGYGYTFGSGTRLTVV.